This T cell receptor beta chain originates from a study of prognosis after radiotherapy for stage I lung cancer. The study, taken as a whole, reports: Lower values of Shannon entropy after stereotactic body radiation therapy were seen in patients who developed distant metastases.

In the case of this clonotype: Its matching antigen is unknown. With a far larger clone one base away, a read error is the likely cause.

The genomic DNA TCR beta CDR3 region underwent two rounds of multiplex PCR. The first round of PCR was done with primers that matched each TRBV and TRBJ gene. Primers of the universal type were employed in the second round of PCR. TCRdb ran MiXCR on the multiplex PCR reads and lists one entry per CDR3 protein. Seen here are roughly 11,000 distinct CDR3 sequences, 35% observed once, and the top ten hold approximately 50%. Per germline, CDR1 MNHNS and CDR2 SASEGT. The CDR3 consists of 17 residues. V dropped 5 bases and J dropped 9; count of bases not matched to a gene: 14. CT and PET/CT showed node-negative disease in all patients, none of whom had received prior chemotherapy or radiotherapy or had other malignancies. Two sampling time points were used, and around 6.4 milliliters of peripheral blood were drawn at each.

This chain links TRBV6-1 with TRBJ2-5; TRBD2 aligns across 14 bases. The clonotype comes from a donor at least 50 years old with non-small cell lung cancer. Specimen: PBMCs, collected before or after stereotactic body radiation therapy (not recorded which). CDR3 protein: CASSFSPTSGGGESQYF. Here the CDR3 DNA reads TGTGCCAGCAGTTTCTCTCCGACTAGCGGGGGGGGCGAGTCCCAGTACTTC.